A single sample gave rise to the 8 T cell receptor beta chains below, sequenced in a study of shared clonotypes between healthy human individuals. Data came from immunoSEQ multiplex PCR; TCRdb stores just in-frame clones and leaves some out. The sample records 2.3 million or so clones, more than 80% being singletons. Source material: naive CD4+ T cells from PBMCs. Subset of the sample: CD45RA+ positively selected. The receptors were sampled from a man aged 18 to 30 in good health. Some clones in this sample may be carry-over from other donors' samples.

This clone came up once. This rearrangement joins TRBV18 to TRBJ2-1, with 13 bases matching TRBD2. The CDR3 extends over 18 amino acids. Trimming removed 5 bases from V and 3 bases from J; junction bases left unmatched: 10. In germline, CDR1 is KGHSH, CDR2 LQKENI. The DNA for the CDR3 is TGTGCCAGCTCATCGACCTTACTAGCGGGAGGGGGCTACAATGAGCAGTTCTTC. This translates into CASSSTLLAGGGYNEQFF.

The CDR3 spells CASGGSGANVLTF. The CDR3 nucleotides read TGTGCCAGCGGAGGGTCCGGGGCCAACGTCCTGACTTTC. The gene calls are TRBV7-2 and TRBJ2-6, with D tentatively TRBD2 (6 bases). Deletions cut 8 bases from V and 4 bases from J, with 9 bases between. Germline V CDR1 and CDR2: SGHTA, FQGNSA. The CDR3 loop spans 13 amino acids. Full variable domain (missing parts from reference TRBV7-2 and TRBJ2-6): GAGVSQSPSNKVTEKGKDVELRCDPISGHTALYWYRQSLGQGLEFLIYFQGNSAPDKSGLPSDRFSAERTGGSVSTLTIQRTQQEDSAVYLCASGGSGANVLTFGAGSRLTVL.

This chain connects TRBV6-1 to TRBJ2-5; perhaps D is TRBD1 or TRBD2 (5 bases each). Trimming took off 10 bases at V and 2 bases at J, with 17 bases between the two ends. The CDR3 is 14 residues long. Looked up from germline, CDR1 is MNHNS and CDR2 is SASEGT. This chain's CDR3 is CATAAWGYQETQYF. CDR3 coding DNA: TGTGCCACCGCGGCGTGGGGGTATCAAGAGACCCAGTACTTC.

This clone appeared once. The chain combines TRBV5-1 with TRBJ2-1, with a tentative D call TRBD2 (6 bases). The germline gives CDR1 SGHRS, CDR2 YFSETQ. This CDR3 comprises 16 residues. Trimming took off 4 bases at V and 1 base at J, with 15 bases between the two ends. The CDR3 loop reads CASSMDYRASYNEQFF. CDR3 sequence (DNA): TGCGCCAGCAGCATGGACTATCGGGCTTCCTACAATGAGCAGTTCTTC.

This chain uses TRBV5-1 with TRBJ2-1, with unresolved D. Germline assignment: CDR1 SGHRS and CDR2 YFSETQ. Trimming cost V 0 bases and J 5 bases, with 12 bases left between them. The CDR3 has 15 amino acids. The CDR3 sequence is CASSLEAEVHNEQFF. The DNA of the CDR3 is TGCGCCAGCAGCTTGGAAGCAGAGGTCCACAATGAGCAGTTCTTC.

The gene calls are TRBV6-1 and TRBJ1-4, with a possible D match to TRBD1 (5 bases). The germline V gene has CDR1 MNHNS and CDR2 SASEGT. CDR3 length: 14 residues. V dropped 7 bases and J dropped 8 bases, with 17 bases sitting between them. CDR3 sequence: CASTLSGTHEKLFF. CDR3 coding DNA: TGTGCCAGCACCCTATCCGGGACCCACGAAAAACTGTTTTTT.

The CDR3 is CASSTSSGNYNEQFF. The CDR3 bases are TGTGCCAGCAGCACATCTAGCGGGAACTACAATGAGCAGTTCTTC. The J gene is TRBJ2-1, the V gene TRBV9; 9 positions agree with TRBD2. Per germline, CDR1 SGDLS and CDR2 YYNGEE. The V segment lost 4 bases and the J segment 3 bases; nucleotides outside the gene matches: 5. The CDR3 consists of 15 residues.

The rearrangement joins TRBV14 to TRBJ2-7; D may be TRBD1 (6 bases). The CDR3 runs to 17 residues. CDR1 SGHDN and CDR2 FVKESK come from the germline V gene. Trimming stripped 3 bases from V and 3 bases from J, with 21 bases between. CDR3 sequence: CASSQSWGRGLGYEQYF. CDR3 sequence (DNA): TGTGCCAGCAGCCAGAGTTGGGGGCGCGGTTTAGGCTACGAGCAGTACTTC.